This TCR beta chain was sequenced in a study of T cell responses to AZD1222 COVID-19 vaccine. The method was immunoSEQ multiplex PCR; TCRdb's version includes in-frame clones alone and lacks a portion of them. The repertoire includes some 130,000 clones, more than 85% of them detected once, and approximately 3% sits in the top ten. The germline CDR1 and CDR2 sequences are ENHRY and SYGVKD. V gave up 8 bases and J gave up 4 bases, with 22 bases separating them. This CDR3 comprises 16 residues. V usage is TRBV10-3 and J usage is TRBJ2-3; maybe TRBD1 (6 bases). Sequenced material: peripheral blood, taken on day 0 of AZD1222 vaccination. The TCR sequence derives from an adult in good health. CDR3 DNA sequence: TGTGCCATCGGGCTCACATGGGGGCGAGGGGCAGATACGCAGTATTTT. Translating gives CAIGLTWGRGADTQYF.